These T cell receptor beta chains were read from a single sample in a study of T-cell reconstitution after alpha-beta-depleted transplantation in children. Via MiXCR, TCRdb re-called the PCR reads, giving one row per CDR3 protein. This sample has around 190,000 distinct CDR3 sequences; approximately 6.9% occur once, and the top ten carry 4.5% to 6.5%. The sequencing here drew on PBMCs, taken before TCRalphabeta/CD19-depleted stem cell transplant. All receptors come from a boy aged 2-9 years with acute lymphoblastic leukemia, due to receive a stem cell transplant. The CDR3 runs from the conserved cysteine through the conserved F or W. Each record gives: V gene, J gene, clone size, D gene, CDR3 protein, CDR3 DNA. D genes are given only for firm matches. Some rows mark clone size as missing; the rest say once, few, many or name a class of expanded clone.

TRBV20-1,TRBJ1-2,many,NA,CSARDGRSDYGYTF,TGCAGTGCTAGAGATGGCAGGAGCGACTATGGCTACACCTTC
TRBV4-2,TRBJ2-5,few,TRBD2,CASSQGRQRGGRETQYF,TGTGCCAGCAGCCAAGGTCGTCAGCGGGGGGGCCGGGAGACCCAGTACTTC
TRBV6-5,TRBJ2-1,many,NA,CASRAGDYEQFF,TGTGCCAGCAGGGCAGGGGATTATGAGCAGTTCTTC
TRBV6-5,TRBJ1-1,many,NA,CASSYSSGVATNTEAFF,TGTGCCAGCAGTTACTCCTCGGGGGTGGCGACGAACACTGAAGCTTTCTTT
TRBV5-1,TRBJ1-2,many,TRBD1,CASSEDRDGYTF,TGCGCCAGCAGCGAAGACAGGGATGGCTACACCTTC
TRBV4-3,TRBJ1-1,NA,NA,CASSQDTGFREAFF,TGCGCCAGCAGCCAAGATACTGGATTCAGAGAAGCTTTCTTT
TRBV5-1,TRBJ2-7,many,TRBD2,CASSLTGLAGDFSYEQYF,TGCGCCAGCAGCTTGACGGGACTAGCGGGGGACTTCTCCTACGAGCAGTACTTC
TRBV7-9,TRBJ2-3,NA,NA,CASSLAVRGTDTQYF,TGTGCCAGCAGCTTAGCAGTCAGGGGCACAGATACGCAGTATTTT
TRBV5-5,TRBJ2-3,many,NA,CASSFLPDTQYF,TGTGCCAGCAGCTTTCTGCCAGATACGCAGTATTTT
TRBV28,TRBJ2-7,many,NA,CASSFVATGNYEQYF,TGTGCCAGCAGTTTCGTCGCGACGGGAAACTACGAGCAGTACTTC
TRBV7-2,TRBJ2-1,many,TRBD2,CASSPRLAGGDEQFF,TGTGCCAGCAGCCCAAGACTAGCGGGGGGCGATGAGCAGTTCTTC
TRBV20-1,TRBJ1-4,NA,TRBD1,CSARAGGGDEKLFF,TGCAGTGCGAGAGCAGGGGGCGGGGATGAAAAACTGTTTTTT
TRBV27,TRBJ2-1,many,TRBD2,CASSLGTSIYNEQFF,TGTGCCAGCAGTTTAGGGACTAGTATTTACAATGAGCAGTTCTTC
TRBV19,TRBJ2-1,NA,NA,CARAPINEQFF,TGTGCCCGTGCCCCCATCAATGAGCAGTTCTTC
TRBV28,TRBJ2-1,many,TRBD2,CASKVAGDNEQFF,TGTGCCAGCAAGGTAGCGGGCGACAATGAGCAGTTCTTC
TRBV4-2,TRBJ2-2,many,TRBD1,CASSQGQGASTGELFF,TGTGCCAGCAGCCAAGGGCAGGGGGCGAGCACCGGGGAGCTGTTTTTT
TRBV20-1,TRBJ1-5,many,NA,CSARGERLMLHF,TGCAGTGCTAGAGGGGAGCGACTCATGCTCCATTTT
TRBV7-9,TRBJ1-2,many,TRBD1,CASSPSGTGGYGYTF,TGTGCCAGCAGCCCATCCGGGACAGGGGGCTATGGCTACACCTTC
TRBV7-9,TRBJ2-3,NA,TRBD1,CASSLSQGADTHYF,TGTGCCAGCAGCTTAAGCCAGGGGGCAGATACGCATTATTTT
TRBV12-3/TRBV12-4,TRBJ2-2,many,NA,CASSPRGRGFVELFF,TGTGCCAGCAGCCCAAGGGGGCGGGGGTTCGTGGAGCTGTTTTTT
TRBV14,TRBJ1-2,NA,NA,CASSQSTGFYGYTF,TGTGCCAGCAGCCAATCAACAGGGTTCTATGGCTACACCTTC
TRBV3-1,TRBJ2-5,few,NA,CASSRQLEETQYF,TGTGCCAGCAGCCGTCAACTAGAGGAGACCCAGTACTTC
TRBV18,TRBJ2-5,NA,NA,CASSPPLGQETQYF,TGTGCCAGCTCACCACCCTTGGGCCAAGAGACCCAGTACTTC
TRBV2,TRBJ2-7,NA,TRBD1,CASHKRQGDYEQYF,TGTGCCAGCCACAAGCGACAGGGGGACTACGAGCAGTACTTC
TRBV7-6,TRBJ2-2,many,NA,CASSSSPIMETGELFF,TGTGCCAGCAGCTCCAGCCCCATTATGGAAACCGGGGAGCTGTTTTTT